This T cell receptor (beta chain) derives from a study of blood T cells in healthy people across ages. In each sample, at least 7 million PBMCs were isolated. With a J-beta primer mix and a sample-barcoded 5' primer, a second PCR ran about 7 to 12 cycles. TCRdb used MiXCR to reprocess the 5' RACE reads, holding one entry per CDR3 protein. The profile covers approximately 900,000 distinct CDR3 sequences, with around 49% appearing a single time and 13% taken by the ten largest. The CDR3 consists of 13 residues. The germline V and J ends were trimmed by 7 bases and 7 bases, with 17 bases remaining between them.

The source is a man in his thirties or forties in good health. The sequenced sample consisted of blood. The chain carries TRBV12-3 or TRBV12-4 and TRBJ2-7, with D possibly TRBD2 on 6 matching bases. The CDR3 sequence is CASTTGTPEEQYF. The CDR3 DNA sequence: TGTGCCAGCACTACCGGGACTCCTGAGGAGCAGTACTTC.